These 19 T cell receptor beta chains came from one sample sequenced in a study of blood T cell repertoires in COVID-19. The repertoire was sequenced with immunoSEQ multiplex PCR; TCRdb's copy has only in-frame clones and lacks some. The table has roughly 100,000 clones, 75% to 90% seen once. Sequenced input: peripheral blood. All receptors come from a woman older than 75 with active COVID-19.

This clone was observed once. The rearrangement links TRBV11-2 to TRBJ2-3; 8 positions agree with TRBD1. V lost 4 bases and J lost 6; bases outside the gene matches: 6. The CDR3 has 14 amino acids. The germline V gene encodes CDR1 SGHAT and CDR2 FQNNGV. CDR3 nucleotides: TGTGCCAGCAGCTCTACCACAGGGGGTGATACGCAGTATTTT. It yields the protein CASSSTTGGDTQYF.

The chain has TRBV10-2 and TRBJ1-1; the D is unclear. Trimming shortened V by 4 bases and J by 0 bases, and 3 bases separated the two germline ends. Germline V gives CDR1 WSHSY, CDR2 SAAADI. The CDR3 spans 12 residues. DNA for the CDR3: TGCGCCAGCAGTGGTATGAACACTGAAGCTTTCTTT. Translation gives CASSGMNTEAFF.

The V call is TRBV11-2, the J call TRBJ2-7, with TRBD2 matching 8 bases. J lost 2 bases, V lost 1 base, and 10 bases had no gene match. Germline V gives CDR1 SGHAT, CDR2 FQNNGV. The CDR3 sequence is 17 residues long. CDR3 nucleotides: TGTGCCAGCAGCTTAGGTAGCCGTACTAGCGGTGCCTACGAGCAGTACTTC. It yields the protein CASSLGSRTSGAYEQYF.

This sequence joins TRBV4-2 and TRBJ2-1; 7 bases line up with TRBD2. Per the germline V gene, CDR1 is LGHNA and CDR2 is YNFKEQ. The CDR3 covers 13 residues. V was pared by 5 bases and J by 9 bases, with 7 bases of the junction left unmatched. Here the CDR3 reads CASSKGLAVEQFF. The CDR3 nucleotides are TGTGCCAGCAGCAAAGGGCTAGCGGTTGAGCAGTTCTTC.

The chain uses TRBV5-5 and TRBJ2-3; a possible D gene is TRBD2 (6 bases). This CDR3 has 14 residues. Germline CDR1 SGHKS, CDR2 YYEKEE (reference sequence). V lost 0 bases, J lost 10 bases, and 15 bases lay in between. The CDR3 bases are TGTGCCAGCAGCTTGGTCGCGGGCTCGGGGGCGCAGTATTTT. It codes for CASSLVAGSGAQYF.

The J gene is TRBJ2-2, the V gene TRBV19, with 9 bases aligning to TRBD2. V trimming: 8 bases; J trimming: 6 bases; junction bases outside the gene matches: 10. CDR1 is LNHDA, CDR2 SQIVND, per germline (reference sequence). The length of the CDR3 is 15 residues. The DNA for the CDR3 is TGTGCCAGTTCACTATCAGGACTAGCGTCCGGGGAGCTGTTTTTT. Amino acids: CASSLSGLASGELFF.

This clone was detected a few times. The genes are TRBV3-1 (or the pseudogene TRBV3-2) and TRBJ2-2; TRBD2 aligns across 8 bases. The CDR3 consists of 16 residues. Trimming at V came to 1 base and at J to 6 bases, leaving 7 bases not matched to a gene. Germline V gene sequence: CDR1 LGHDT, CDR2 YNNKEL (reference sequence). CDR3 in amino acids: CASSQGLAGLAGELFF. CDR3 coding DNA: TGTGCCAGCAGCCAAGGCCTAGCGGGTTTAGCCGGGGAGCTGTTTTTT.

This chain joins TRBV6-2 or TRBV6-3 and TRBJ2-7, with D maybe TRBD2 (6 bases). The germline V and J ends were trimmed by 2 bases and 4 bases, with 18 bases remaining between them. Germline loops: CDR1 MNHEY, CDR2 SVGEGT. The CDR3 totals 16 residues. The CDR3: CASSYPPGGDPYEQYF. CDR3 bases: TGTGCCAGCAGTTACCCGCCCGGGGGAGATCCGTACGAGCAGTACTTC.

The V and J genes are TRBV7-9 and TRBJ2-5, with TRBD2 as a possible D gene (6 bases). Trimming took 0 bases from V and 4 from J, leaving 9 bases between them. Germline CDR1 SEHNR, CDR2 FQNEAQ (reference sequence). The CDR3 covers 14 residues. CDR3 amino acids: CASSLASGRETQYF. CDR3 nucleotides: TGTGCCAGCAGCTTAGCTAGCGGCAGAGAGACCCAGTACTTC.

The V gene is TRBV28, the J gene TRBJ2-7, with a weak D call TRBD2 (5 bases). The V end was cut by 6 bases, the J end by 3 bases, with 18 bases between. Germline V CDR1 and CDR2: MDHEN, SYDVKM. The CDR3 is 15 amino acids. The CDR3 protein is CASRGAEGRFYEQYF. The CDR3 DNA sequence: TGTGCCAGCAGGGGAGCGGAAGGCAGGTTCTACGAGCAGTACTTC.

The genes are TRBV27 and TRBJ2-2; tentatively, D is TRBD2 (5 bases). The germline V and J ends were trimmed by 2 bases and 11 bases, with 12 bases remaining between them. Per the germline V gene, CDR1 is MNHEY and CDR2 is SMNVEV (reference sequence). This CDR3 comprises 13 residues. The CDR3 here is CASSLLGRGELFF. Here the CDR3 DNA reads TGTGCCAGCAGTTTACTCGGACGGGGAGAGCTGTTTTTT.

This rearrangement joins TRBV29-1 to TRBJ2-3, with a possible D match to TRBD1 (5 bases). The CDR3 consists of 16 residues. The germline V gene encodes CDR1 SQVTM and CDR2 ANQGSEA. V lost 5 bases and J lost 0, with 18 bases in between. The DNA of the CDR3 is TGCAGCGTTATATTTGGGGCGCAGACTAGCACAGATACGCAGTATTTT. Translation: CSVIFGAQTSTDTQYF.

The CDR3 here is CASSANLITRGQFF. CDR3 bases: TGTGCCAGCAGCGCCAACCTGATTACACGGGGGCAGTTCTTC. J is TRBJ2-1 and V is TRBV7-9, with D tentatively TRBD2 (5 bases). The CDR3 length is 14 residues. V was trimmed by 5 bases and J by 12 bases, leaving 20 bases between them. In germline, CDR1 is SEHNR, CDR2 FQNEAQ (reference sequence).

This rearrangement joins TRBV5-1 to TRBJ2-3, with 8 bases lining up with TRBD2. This CDR3 has 15 residues. With 1 base clipped from V and 2 bases from J, the junction kept 3 bases outside the gene matches. Germline CDR1 SGHRS, CDR2 YFSETQ. DNA of the CDR3: TGCGCCAGCAGCTTGTTACTAGCGGTCACAGATACGCAGTATTTT. Residues: CASSLLLAVTDTQYF.

This chain joins TRBV18 and TRBJ2-1; D not certain. The CDR3 spans 16 residues. The V gene lost 0 bases and the J gene lost 0 bases, with 9 bases spanning the gap. CDR1 is KGHSH and CDR2 is LQKENI in the germline V gene. Written as DNA, the CDR3 is TGTGCCAGCTCACCACCGATCACTAACTCCTACAATGAGCAGTTCTTC. Protein product: CASSPPITNSYNEQFF.

This rearrangement joins TRBV28 to TRBJ2-7; 8 bases are a match to TRBD2. V was clipped by 5 bases and J by 6 bases; unmatched bases: 21. Per germline, CDR1 MDHEN and CDR2 SYDVKM. The length of the CDR3 is 18 residues. For the CDR3, the DNA is TGTGCCAGCAGTCCCCCGGTAATAGCGGGAAGGGGGGGGGTCGAGCAGTACTTC. It yields the protein CASSPPVIAGRGGVEQYF.

The genes are TRBV7-8 and TRBJ2-2; D may be TRBD1 (6 bases). CDR1 and CDR2 from the germline V gene are SGHVS and FQNEAQ. The CDR3 has 14 amino acids. The V end lost 5 bases, the J end lost 1 base, and 8 bases lay between the germline ends. For the CDR3, the DNA is TGTGCCAGCAGCCCGGACAGGAACACCGGGGAGCTGTTTTTT. Protein product: CASSPDRNTGELFF.

The V and J genes are TRBV28 and TRBJ1-5, with D perhaps matching TRBD1 (6 bases). This CDR3 is built from 12 residues. CDR1 MDHEN and CDR2 SYDVKM come from the germline V gene. The V gene lost 5 bases and the J gene lost 7 bases, with 9 bases spanning the gap. The CDR3 region has the DNA TGTGCCAGCAGTCAGGGGAAGCAGCCCCAGCATTTT. Translated: CASSQGKQPQHF. The whole variable domain, remainder taken from reference TRBV28 and TRBJ1-5, is DVKVTQSSRYLVKRTGEKVFLECVQDMDHENMFWYRQDPGLGLRLIYFSYDVKMKEKGDIPEGYSVSREKKERFSLILESASTNQTSMYLCASSQGKQPQHFGDGTRLSIL.

This chain links TRBV28 with TRBJ2-2; 10 nucleotides agree with TRBD2. The CDR3 totals 17 residues. Germline-derived CDR1 and CDR2 are MDHEN and SYDVKM. Unmatched junction bases numbered 15, after V lost 9 bases and J lost 5 bases. CDR3 in amino acids: CASHLRAGGPRTGELFF. The CDR3 nucleotides read TGTGCCAGTCACCTCAGAGCGGGAGGGCCGCGGACCGGGGAGCTGTTTTTT.